This T cell receptor beta chain was sequenced for a study of T cell responses to AZD1222 COVID-19 vaccine. In the case of this clone: Its cognate antigen is unknown.

Here immunoSEQ multiplex PCR was the method, and the copy in TCRdb shows in-frame clones only, minus some. The data hold about 100,000 clones, with roughly 89% observed a single time. Notes on the study in general: Seropositive status at baseline applied to only five or six AZD1222 recipients.

This clonotype was sampled from an adult in good health. Material: peripheral blood, obtained on day 0 of AZD1222 vaccination.

The CDR3 here is CASSVDLNTEAFF. The CDR3, as DNA: TGTGCCAGCAGCGTCGATCTGAACACTGAAGCTTTCTTT. The chain has TRBV7-9 and TRBJ1-1; D gene uncertain. Germline V lookup: CDR1 SEHNR, CDR2 FQNEAQ (reference sequence). The V and J ends lost 5 bases and 0 bases respectively, with 7 bases between them. The CDR3 covers 13 residues. Drawing the rest from reference TRBV7-9 and TRBJ1-1, the complete variable domain is DTGVSQNPRHKITKRGQNVTFRCDPISEHNRLYWYRQTLGQGPEFLTYFQNEAQLEKSRLLSDRFSAERPKGSFSTLEIQRTEQGDSAMYLCASSVDLNTEAFFGQGTRLTVV.